The present entry profiles one TCR beta chain with its context. The antigen is undetermined. This record comes from a study of long-term antiretroviral therapy in people with HIV. Study results and caveats: Blood, drawn from 2004 to 2017, may reflect older ART regimens.

The authors ran the immunoSEQ assay, v3.0, at survey level. Data came from immunoSEQ multiplex PCR; TCRdb stores just in-frame clones and leaves some out. This sample carries roughly 38,000 clones, more than 80% of them seen once, and the ten largest clones take roughly 5.8%. The sample was unsorted PBMCs, taken 3.4 years after starting antiretroviral therapy. The receptor comes from a man between 25 and 39 years old with HIV.

Here the CDR3 DNA reads TGTGCCAGTAGTCTGGTGGACAGGGCCGGCGGGGAGCTGTTTTTT. Amino acid sequence: CASSLVDRAGGELFF. J is TRBJ2-2 and V is TRBV19; the match to TRBD1 covers 8 bases. The CDR3 sequence is 15 residues long. The germline gives CDR1 LNHDA, CDR2 SQIVND (reference sequence). The V segment lost 5 bases and the J segment 7 bases; nucleotides outside the gene matches: 9.